The present entry profiles one TCR beta chain with its context. The data derive from a study of cytomegalovirus exposure and HLA in healthy donors. Germline CDR1 and CDR2: MNHEY and SVGAGI. The CDR3 has 14 residues. V dropped 6 bases and J dropped 2; count of bases not matched to a gene: 3. The PCR used 60 Vbeta and 13 Jbeta primers. Profiling relied on immunoSEQ multiplex PCR, and the TCRdb table lists in-frame clones only, not all of them. In the table there are tens of thousands of clones, roughly 84% of which are singletons. Sequencing was performed on PBMCs. The chain joins TRBV6-5 to TRBJ1-5, with 8 bases lining up with TRBD1. The sequence derives from a man aged 25-45 years in good health and CMV-seronegative. CDR3 amino acids: CASSQTGGNQPQHF. CDR3 coding DNA: TGTGCCAGCAGCCAGACAGGGGGCAATCAGCCCCAGCATTTT.